This TCR beta chain was sequenced during a study of OX40 agonist ivuxolimab in advanced cancers. Study details: Partial responses were achieved by three patients, one with hepatocellular carcinoma and two with cutaneous melanoma.

In germline, CDR1 is SNHLY, CDR2 FYNNEI. V was trimmed by 2 bases and J by 5 bases, leaving 3 bases between them. The CDR3 runs to 11 residues. Data came from immunoSEQ multiplex PCR; TCRdb stores just in-frame clones and leaves some out. The repertoire consists of more than 85,000 clones, with about nine tenths occurring once and the leading ten covering 0.27%. The TCR originated in an adult with an advanced solid tumor such as melanoma, head and neck, liver or kidney cancer. The source was CD4+ or CD8+ T cells sorted from blood, collected in a trial of the OX40 agonist ivuxolimab. The chain is built from TRBV2 and TRBJ2-5; D uncertain. CDR3 coding DNA: TGTGCCAGCAGTGAAACTGAGACCCAGTACTTC. As protein: CASSETETQYF.